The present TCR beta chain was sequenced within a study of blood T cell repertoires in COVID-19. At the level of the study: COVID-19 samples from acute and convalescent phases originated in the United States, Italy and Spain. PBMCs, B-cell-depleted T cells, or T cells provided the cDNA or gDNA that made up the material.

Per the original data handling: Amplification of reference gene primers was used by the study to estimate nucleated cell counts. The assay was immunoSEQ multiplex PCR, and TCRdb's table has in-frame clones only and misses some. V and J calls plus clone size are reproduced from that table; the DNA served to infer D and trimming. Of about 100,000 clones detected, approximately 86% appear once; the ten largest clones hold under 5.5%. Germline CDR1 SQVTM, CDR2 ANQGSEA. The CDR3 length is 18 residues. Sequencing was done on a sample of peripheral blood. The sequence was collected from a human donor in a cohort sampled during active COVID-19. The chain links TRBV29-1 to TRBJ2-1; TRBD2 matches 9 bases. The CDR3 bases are TGCCGCGGGGGGGGGCTCGGGTCCGGAAAGGGCCCCTTGAATGAGCAGTTCTTC. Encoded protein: CRGGGLGSGKGPLNEQFF.